This T cell receptor beta chain comes out of a study of T cell responses to AZD1222 COVID-19 vaccine. Study background: Second-dose intervals near 4 or 12 weeks were combined.

Using immunoSEQ multiplex PCR, the repertoire was profiled, and TCRdb retains in-frame clones only, with some absent. The table includes roughly 170,000 clones, 85% to 95% detected once. General study results and limits: It was only five to seven AZD1222 recipients who were seropositive at baseline. Spike-specific TCR breadth and depth were elevated following two AZD1222 doses. Repertoire sampling was restricted to post-peak T cell response timepoints.

About this clone itself: The target antigen is unknown.

Germline CDR1 and CDR2: SGHNT and YYREEE (reference sequence). The V end was cut by 4 bases, the J end by 5 bases, with 12 bases between. CDR3 size: 14 residues. The clonotype was recovered from an adult in good health. Sequencing was performed on peripheral blood, taken on day 0 of AZD1222 vaccination. The chain joins TRBV5-4 to TRBJ2-2; D may be TRBD1 (6 bases). The CDR3 loop reads CASSPQGSTGELFF. CDR3 nucleotide sequence: TGTGCCAGCAGCCCACAGGGTTCGACCGGGGAGCTGTTTTTT.